The 17 T cell receptor beta chains below were found in one sample sequenced in a study of T cells in women clearing cervical HPV infection. TCRdb's copy holds only in-frame clones and misses some; the assay was immunoSEQ multiplex PCR. The table counts about 30,000 clones; about 16% lies in the top ten. The sequenced sample was blood buffy coat. These receptors all come from a woman aged 18 to 75 with a cervical HPV16 infection that either progressed to CIN3+ or cleared (not recorded which).

Note on this clone: The read terminates 3 residues before the CDR3 end, so the remaining end is supplied by the germline J gene. V gene TRBV19 combines with J gene TRBJ2-3; weak D call: TRBD1 (6 bases). There are 14 residues in the CDR3. The germline V gene encodes CDR1 LNHDA and CDR2 SQIVND (reference sequence). The sequenced part of the CDR3 DNA is TGTGCCAGTAGTAATCAGGGGTTGAATCAGCCG. Its translation: CASSNQGLNQP. In full, the CDR3 is CASSNQGLNQPQYF. Supplemented by reference TRBV19 and TRBJ2-3, the full variable domain reads DGGITQSPKYLFRKEGQNVTLSCEQNLNHDAMYWYRQDPGQGLRLIYYSQIVNDFQKGDIAEGYSVSREKKESFPLTVTSAQKNPTAFYLCASSNQGLNQPQYFGPGTRLTVL.

About this clone: The sequenced fragment ends 3 residues before the CDR3 boundary, so the rest is inferred from the germline J gene. V gene TRBV7-3 combines with J gene TRBJ2-2; perhaps TRBD2 as D (6 bases). Germline V gene sequence: CDR1 SGHTA, CDR2 FQGTGA. The CDR3 is 17 amino acids. Trimming stripped 5 bases from V and 0 bases from J, with 16 bases between. Partial CDR3 DNA: TGTGCCAGCAGCCCTCCACGGGGACTGGCGAACACCGGGGAG. This codes for CASSPPRGLANTGE. The whole CDR3 is CASSPPRGLANTGELFF.

Points on this clone: Read sequence stops 3 residues before the CDR3 end, and the germline J gene provides the missing end. The rearrangement uses TRBV7-2 and TRBJ1-2, with a weak D call TRBD1 (5 bases). The CDR3 has 12 amino acids. From germline, CDR1 is SGHTA and CDR2 FQGNSA. The covered CDR3 bases are TGTGCCAGCAGCTTCAGGGATCCCGGC. Its translation is CASSFRDPG. The whole CDR3 reads CASSFRDPGYTF.

Of note for this clone: Read data end 3 residues before the CDR3 end; the end is taken from the germline J gene. The chain recombines TRBV20-1 with TRBJ2-3, with 7 positions matching TRBD2. J lost 4 bases, V lost 3 bases, and 13 bases had no gene match. The CDR3 sequence is 16 residues long. CDR1 is DFQATT and CDR2 is SNEGSKA in the germline V gene (reference sequence). The part of the CDR3 DNA that was read is TGCAGTGCTAGGCCAGTTGTCGCGGGAGCCTCAGATACG. Translation: CSARPVVAGASDT. The whole CDR3 sequence is CSARPVVAGASDTQYF.

Notes on this clone: The read falls 3 residues short of the CDR3 end, and the missing part is taken from the germline J gene. The rearrangement uses TRBV4-1 and TRBJ1-3, with D perhaps matching TRBD1 (5 bases). V lost 0 bases to trimming and J lost 4 bases, with 10 bases between them. Germline values: CDR1 MGHRA, CDR2 YSYEKL. This CDR3 spans 15 amino acids. CDR3 bases read: TGCGCCAGCAGCCAAGAAGGGCAGGGAGGAAACACC. Translated, it gives CASSQEGQGGNT. The whole CDR3 sequence reads CASSQEGQGGNTIYF.

With regard to this clone: The CDR3 is cut off 3 residues early in the read; its end comes from the germline J gene. J is TRBJ2-2 and V is TRBV7-2; D gene ambiguous. Germline V CDR1 and CDR2: SGHTA, FQGNSA. Deletions cut 8 bases from V and 1 base from J, with 8 bases between. The CDR3 covers 13 residues. The CDR3 reads CASPYGNTGELFF. The sequenced CDR3 bases are TGTGCCAGCCCCTATGGGAACACCGGGGAG. Using reference TRBV7-2 and TRBJ2-2 for the parts outside the CDR3, the full variable domain is GAGVSQSPSNKVTEKGKDVELRCDPISGHTALYWYRQSLGQGLEFLIYFQGNSAPDKSGLPSDRFSAERTGGSVSTLTIQRTQQEDSAVYLCASPYGNTGELFFGEGSRLTVL.

Concerning this clone: The observed sequence ends 3 residues before the CDR3 terminus, with the missing tail filled in from the germline J gene. The chain couples TRBV4-2 to TRBJ2-7, with a tentative D call TRBD1 (5 bases). Germline CDR1 is LGHNA and CDR2 is YNFKEQ. Trimming stripped 0 bases from V and 4 bases from J, with 7 bases between. CDR3 length: 13 amino acids. This chain's CDR3 is CASSQERQYEQYF. Incomplete CDR3 DNA: TGTGCCAGCAGCCAAGAAAGACAGTACGAG.

In regard to this clone: The CDR3 end is not reached by the read, which stops 3 residues before it; the germline J gene fills it in. The chain joins TRBV7-2 to TRBJ2-3; 9 bases line up with TRBD1. The CDR3 sequence is 15 residues long. CDR1 and CDR2 from the germline V gene are SGHTA and FQGNSA. The sequenced CDR3 bases are TGTGCCAGCAGCCCACGGACAGGGGAAGTGCAGCCG. It translates to CASSPRTGEVQP. The CDR3 in full is CASSPRTGEVQPQYF.

On this clone itself: The DNA ends 3 residues before the CDR3 does, and the rest of the CDR3 is filled in from the germline J gene. This chain joins TRBV28 and TRBJ2-7, with 10 bases that match TRBD2. V was pared by 6 bases and J by 1 base, with 3 bases of the junction left unmatched. The germline gives CDR1 MDHEN, CDR2 SYDVKM. CDR3 length: 14 residues. CDR3 residues: CASRSGLASYEQYF. The CDR3 bases that were read are TGTGCCAGCAGGTCGGGACTAGCGTCCTACGAG.

Details on this clone: Sequencing ends 3 residues short of the CDR3 end; the germline J gene provides the rest. This sequence joins TRBV12-3 or TRBV12-4 and TRBJ2-3, with 8 nucleotides matching TRBD2. The length of the CDR3 is 15 residues. Trimming removed 4 bases from V and 4 bases from J; junction bases left unmatched: 7. The CDR3 loop reads CASSSRIAGSDTQYF. The covered CDR3 bases are TGTGCCAGCAGTTCCCGGATAGCGGGATCAGATACG.

A word on this clone: The observed sequence ends 3 residues before the CDR3 terminus, with the missing tail filled in from the germline J gene. The V gene is TRBV10-3, the J gene TRBJ2-3, with 11 bases identical to TRBD1. The trim removed 6 bases at V and 3 bases at J, leaving 5 bases unmatched. CDR1 ENHRY and CDR2 SYGVKD come from the germline V gene. The CDR3 consists of 15 residues. The part of the CDR3 DNA that was read is TGTGCCATCAGAAGGACAGGGGGCGAGACAGATACG. Translation: CAIRRTGGETDT. Given in full, the CDR3 is CAIRRTGGETDTQYF.

As concerns this clone: Read data end 3 residues before the CDR3 end; the end is taken from the germline J gene. V and J are TRBV2 and TRBJ2-3, with TRBD2 as a possible D gene (7 bases). V was shortened by 6 bases and J by 3 bases, with 16 bases between the two germline ends. CDR3 length: 15 amino acids. Germline values: CDR1 SNHLY, CDR2 FYNNEI. CDR3 in amino acids: CASSRGLPGTDTQYF. CDR3 DNA, as far as it was read: TGTGCCAGCAGCAGGGGACTACCCGGGACAGATACG.

To note about this clone: The sequenced fragment ends 3 residues before the CDR3 boundary, so the rest is inferred from the germline J gene. The chain combines TRBV6-2 or TRBV6-3 with TRBJ2-7; 10 bases are shared with TRBD2. Germline CDR1 MNHEY, CDR2 SVGEGT. The length of the CDR3 is 14 residues. J gave up 2 bases and V 4 bases, and 2 bases lay outside the gene matches. The CDR3 DNA, read in part, is TGTGCCAGCAGTTTTACTAGCGGGGCCTACGAG. This encodes CASSFTSGAYE. The entire CDR3 sequence reads CASSFTSGAYEQYF.

Details on this clone: The CDR3 end lies 3 residues beyond the end of the read and is filled in from the germline J gene. This chain joins TRBV4-1 and TRBJ1-2, with TRBD1 identical over 8 bases. J gave up 3 bases and V 4 bases, and 7 bases lay outside the gene matches. Looked up from germline, CDR1 is MGHRA and CDR2 is YSYEKL. The CDR3 is made up of 15 amino acids. The part of the CDR3 DNA that was read is TGCGCCAGCAGCCCGCCGGACAGGGTGGACTATGGC. Protein: CASSPPDRVDYG. The full CDR3 protein is CASSPPDRVDYGYTF.

A word on this clone: The read gets to within 3 residues of the CDR3 end, and the germline J gene fills in the rest. The chain joins TRBV4-1 to TRBJ2-5, with D perhaps being TRBD1 or TRBD2 (5 bases each). V was shortened by 1 base and J by 5 bases, with 11 bases between the two germline ends. Germline V gene lookup returns CDR1 MGHRA and CDR2 YSYEKL. The CDR3 runs 14 residues. CDR3 DNA (partial): TGCGCCAGCAGCCAAGGAGGGGCAGGGGAGACC. Its translation is CASSQGGAGET. The whole CDR3 protein reads CASSQGGAGETQYF.

In regard to this clone: The sequence runs out 3 residues before the end of the CDR3; the remainder is reconstructed from the germline J gene. The V call is TRBV7-9, the J call TRBJ1-5; a possible D gene is TRBD1 (6 bases). This CDR3 has 14 amino acids. Trimming pared 6 bases from V and 5 bases from J, leaving 14 bases between. Germline assignment: CDR1 SEHNR and CDR2 FQNEAQ (reference sequence). CDR3 bases read: TGTGCCAGCAGTTCGCGGGACACTTATCAGCCC. This sequence encodes CASSSRDTYQP. The CDR3 reads in full as CASSSRDTYQPQHF.

With respect to this clone: The read ends 3 residues shy of where the CDR3 ends; the end is completed using the germline J gene. The chain combines TRBV7-2 with TRBJ1-4, with D hard to call. Germline loops: CDR1 SGHTA, CDR2 FQGNSA. This CDR3 comprises 13 residues. This CDR3 reads CASSIRSLSPLFF. The sequenced CDR3 bases are TGTGCCAGCAGCATCCGGTCCCTTTCACCA.